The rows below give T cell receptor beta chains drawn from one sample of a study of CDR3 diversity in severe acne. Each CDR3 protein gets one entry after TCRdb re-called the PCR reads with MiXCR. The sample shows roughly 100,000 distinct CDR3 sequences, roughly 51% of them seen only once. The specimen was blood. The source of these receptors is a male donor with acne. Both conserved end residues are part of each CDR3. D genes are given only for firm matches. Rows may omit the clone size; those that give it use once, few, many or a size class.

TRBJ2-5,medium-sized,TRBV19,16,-,CASSTLAGGRMETQYF,TGTGCCAGTAGTACCCTAGCAGGGGGGCGGATGGAGACCCAGTACTTC
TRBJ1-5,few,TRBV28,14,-,CASSLPPHNQPQHF,TGTGCCAGCAGTTTACCCCCCCACAATCAGCCCCAGCATTTT
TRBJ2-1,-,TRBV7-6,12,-,CASSQGLDEQFF,TGTGCCAGCAGCCAGGGACTCGATGAGCAGTTCTTC
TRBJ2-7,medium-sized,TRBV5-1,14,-,CASSSLSGTNEQYF,TGCGCCAGCAGTTCTTTATCAGGGACGAATGAGCAGTACTTC
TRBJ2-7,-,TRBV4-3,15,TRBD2,CASSQTSASSYEQYF,TGCGCCAGCAGCCAGACTAGCGCGAGCTCCTACGAGCAGTACTTC
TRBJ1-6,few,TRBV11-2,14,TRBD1,CASSIGQGGSPLHF,TGTGCCAGCAGCATCGGACAGGGTGGTTCACCCCTCCACTTT
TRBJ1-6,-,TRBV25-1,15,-,CASSYLTGRDSPLHF,TGTGCCAGCAGTTACCTCACGGGGAGGGATTCACCCCTCCACTTT
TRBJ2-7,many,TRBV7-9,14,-,CASSLVGGPGEQYF,TGTGCCAGCAGCTTAGTTGGGGGACCCGGGGAGCAGTACTTC
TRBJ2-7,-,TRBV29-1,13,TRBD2,CSVRGLAAYEQYF,TGCAGCGTTCGGGGACTAGCGGCCTACGAGCAGTACTTC
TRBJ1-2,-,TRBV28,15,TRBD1,CASSLLGQGYAGYTF,TGTGCCAGCAGTCTCCTCGGACAGGGGTATGCTGGCTACACCTTC
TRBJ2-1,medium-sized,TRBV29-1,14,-,CSVFIQQSIGEQFF,TGCAGCGTTTTTATACAGCAATCGATCGGGGAGCAGTTCTTC
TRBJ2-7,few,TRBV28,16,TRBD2,CASSSLTSGGAYEQYF,TGTGCCAGCAGTTCGCTTACTAGCGGGGGGGCATACGAGCAGTACTTC
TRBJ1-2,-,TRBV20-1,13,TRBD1,CSAIGQGAYGYTF,TGCAGTGCTATCGGACAGGGGGCATATGGCTACACCTTC
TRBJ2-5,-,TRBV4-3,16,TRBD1,CASSQQPGQGRETQYF,TGCGCCAGCAGCCAGCAACCGGGACAGGGAAGAGAGACCCAGTACTTC
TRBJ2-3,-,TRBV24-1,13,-,CATSDTTRDTQYF,TGTGCCACCAGTGACACGACCAGGGATACGCAGTATTTT
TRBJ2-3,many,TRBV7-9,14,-,CASSSPIHPDTQYF,TGTGCCAGCAGCTCACCAATTCATCCAGATACGCAGTATTTT
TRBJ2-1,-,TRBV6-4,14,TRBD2,CASSDREEHNEQFF,TGTGCCAGCAGTGACCGGGAGGAACACAATGAGCAGTTCTTC
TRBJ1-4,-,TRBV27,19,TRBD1,CASSEPGQGIPATNEKLFF,TGTGCCAGCAGTGAGCCGGGACAGGGGATTCCCGCTACTAATGAAAAACTGTTTTTT
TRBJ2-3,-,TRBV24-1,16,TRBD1,CATSHPGQVSTDTQYF,TGTGCCACTTCTCACCCGGGACAGGTCAGCACAGATACGCAGTATTTT
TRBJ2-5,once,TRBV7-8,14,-,CAGSPIRGWETQYF,TGTGCCGGCAGCCCTATCCGGGGATGGGAGACCCAGTACTTC
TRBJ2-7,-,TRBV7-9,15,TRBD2,CASSWTSGSGYEQYF,TGTGCCAGCAGCTGGACTAGCGGGAGTGGCTACGAGCAGTACTTC
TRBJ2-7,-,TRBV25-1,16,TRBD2,CASSGPLASGSYEQYF,TGTGCCAGCAGTGGGCCCTTGGCTAGCGGGTCCTACGAGCAGTACTTC
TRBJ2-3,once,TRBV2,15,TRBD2,CASLRGGRATDTQYF,TGTGCCTCCCTCCGAGGCGGGAGGGCCACAGATACGCAGTATTTT
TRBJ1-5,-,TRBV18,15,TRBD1,CASSPPGTVDQPQHF,TGTGCCAGCTCACCACCGGGGACAGTGGATCAGCCCCAGCATTTT
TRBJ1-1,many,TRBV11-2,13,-,CASSSDWDTEAFF,TGTGCCAGCAGTTCGGACTGGGACACTGAAGCTTTCTTT
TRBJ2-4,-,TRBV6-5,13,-,CASSGGPADIQYF,TGTGCCAGCAGTGGGGGACCGGCGGACATTCAGTACTTC
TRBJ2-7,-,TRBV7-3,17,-,CASSRRGGGGPGYEQYF,TGTGCCAGCAGCCGTAGGGGAGGGGGAGGGCCGGGTTACGAGCAGTACTTC
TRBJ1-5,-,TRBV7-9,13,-,CASSPSRGQPQHF,TGTGCCAGCAGCCCTTCCCGGGGTCAGCCCCAGCATTTT
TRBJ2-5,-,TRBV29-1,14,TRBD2,CSVASSGRQETQYF,TGCAGCGTTGCGTCTAGCGGGCGCCAAGAGACCCAGTACTTC
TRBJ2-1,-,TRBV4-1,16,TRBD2,CASSQVPSGRTDEQFF,TGCGCCAGCAGCCAGGTACCCAGCGGGAGAACCGATGAGCAGTTCTTC
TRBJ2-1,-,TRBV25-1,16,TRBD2,CASSGRGLAGDNEQFF,TGTGCCAGCAGTGGTAGGGGACTAGCGGGAGACAATGAGCAGTTCTTC
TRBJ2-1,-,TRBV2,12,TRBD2,CASVGWGLAEVF,TGTGCCAGCGTGGGCTGGGGACTAGCGGAGGTCTTC
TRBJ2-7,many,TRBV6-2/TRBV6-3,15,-,CASRRQGGASYEQYF,TGTGCCAGCAGGAGACAGGGAGGTGCCTCCTACGAGCAGTACTTC
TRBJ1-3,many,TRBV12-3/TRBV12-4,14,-,CASRLGVSGNTIYF,TGTGCCAGCAGACTGGGGGTCTCTGGAAACACCATATATTTT
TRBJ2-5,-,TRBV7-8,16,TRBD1,CASSLEGQGIQETQYF,TGTGCCAGCAGCTTAGAGGGACAGGGGATACAAGAGACCCAGTACTTC
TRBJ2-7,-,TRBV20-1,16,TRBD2,CSASLGTSGRWYEQYF,TGCAGTGCTTCATTAGGGACTAGCGGGCGATGGTACGAGCAGTACTTC
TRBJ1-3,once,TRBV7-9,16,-,CASSLESGENWYTIYF,TGTGCCAGCAGCTTGGAGTCTGGGGAAAATTGGTACACCATATATTTT
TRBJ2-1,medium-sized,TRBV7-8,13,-,CASSLGQRNEQFF,TGTGCCAGCAGCTTAGGACAGCGCAATGAGCAGTTCTTC
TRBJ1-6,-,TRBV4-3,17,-,CASSQDRGGGIGSPLHF,TGCGCCAGCAGCCAAGATAGGGGGGGCGGGATTGGTTCACCCCTCCACTTT
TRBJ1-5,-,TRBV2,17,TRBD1,CASSVLGQGDSNQPQHF,TGTGCCAGCAGTGTATTGGGACAGGGAGATAGCAATCAGCCCCAGCATTTT
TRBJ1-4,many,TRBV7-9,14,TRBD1,CASSQGQGTEKLFF,TGTGCCAGCAGTCAGGGACAGGGGACTGAAAAACTGTTTTTT
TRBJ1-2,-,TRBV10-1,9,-,CASRQGYTF,TGCGCCAGCCGTCAGGGGTACACCTTC
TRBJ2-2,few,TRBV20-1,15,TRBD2,CSARDPRTSGGELFF,TGCAGTGCTAGAGATCCTCGGACTAGTGGCGGGGAGCTGTTTTTT
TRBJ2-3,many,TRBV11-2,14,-,CASSLGQSTDTQYF,TGTGCCAGCAGCTTAGGTCAAAGCACAGATACGCAGTATTTT
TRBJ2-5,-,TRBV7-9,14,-,CASSLSESRETQYF,TGTGCCAGCAGCTTATCTGAGAGCAGAGAGACCCAGTACTTC
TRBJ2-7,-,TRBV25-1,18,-,CASSEYTPRGGSSYEQYF,TGTGCCAGCAGTGAGTATACCCCCAGGGGAGGGTCTTCCTACGAGCAGTACTTC
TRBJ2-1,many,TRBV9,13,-,CASSYRARNEQFF,TGTGCCAGCAGTTACCGGGCCAGAAATGAGCAGTTCTTC